These 13 T cell receptor beta chains were sequenced from one sample in a study of T cells expressing NK-cell markers. Reprocessing the 5' RACE reads, TCRdb reports a single entry for every CDR3 protein and omits DNA. In total, the table holds roughly 450,000 distinct CDR3 sequences. The source material was blood T cells: a sorted CD56 or NKG2C T cell subset, CD4+ or CD8+ T cells, or bulk PBMC T cells (not recorded which). The receptors here all came from a woman between 45 and 60 years old in good health.

V usage is TRBV2 and J usage is TRBJ1-2; the D gene TCRdb calls, TRBD1, cannot be checked with no DNA. The germline V gene encodes CDR1 SNHLY and CDR2 FYNNEI. The CDR3 sequence is 14 residues long. Here the CDR3 reads CASSYRGQNYGYTF.

V gene TRBV11-2 combines with J gene TRBJ1-3; without DNA, the TCRdb call of TRBD1 cannot be checked. CDR3 length: 15 residues. Germline V lookup: CDR1 SGHAT, CDR2 FQNNGV. CDR3 region: CASSTNRGLRNTIYF.

This sequence joins TRBV11-3 and TRBJ2-5; TCRdb selects TRBD2, and the lack of DNA leaves this call unchecked. The CDR3 is 12 residues long. Germline CDR1 is SGHNT and CDR2 is YENEEA. CDR3 loop: CASSFRGGPLYF.

The J gene is TRBJ1-5, the V gene TRBV5-5; TCRdb outputs TRBD1, but without DNA this stays unchecked. CDR3 length: 14 residues. CDR1 is SGHKS, CDR2 YYEKEE, per germline (reference sequence). CDR3: CASSPQGYNQPQHF.

CDR3: CASSATRGPGELFF. The chain is built from TRBV2 and TRBJ2-2; the TRBD1 assignment by TCRdb is unverifiable without DNA. This CDR3 has 14 amino acids. Germline values: CDR1 SNHLY, CDR2 FYNNEI.

The CDR3 is CSARPRGQKLFF. The V gene is TRBV20-1, the J gene TRBJ1-4; the TCRdb call, TRBD1, lacks DNA for checking. This CDR3 spans 12 amino acids. Germline CDR1 DFQATT, CDR2 SNEGSKA (reference sequence).

The chain couples TRBV7-9 to TRBJ2-1. CDR3 length equals 14 residues. Germline V gives CDR1 SEHNR, CDR2 FQNEAQ (reference sequence). CDR3 amino acids: CASSFSGRLREQFF.

This chain connects TRBV15 to TRBJ2-1; TCRdb designates TRBD2, a call that cannot be tested without DNA. This CDR3 is 16 amino acids long. CDR1 and CDR2 from the germline V gene are LNHNV and YYDKDF (reference sequence). The CDR3: CATSRDPGRRANEQFF.

The chain recombines TRBV12-3 or TRBV12-4 with TRBJ2-3; TCRdb's D call of TRBD2 is untestable without DNA. The CDR3 has 12 amino acids. The CDR3 loop is CASSKLGVAQYF.

The chain is built from TRBV27 and TRBJ1-4; the TRBD1 assignment by TCRdb is unverifiable without DNA. The CDR3 is made up of 14 amino acids. CDR1 is MNHEY, CDR2 SMNVEV, per germline (reference sequence). CDR3 in amino acids: CASSHRGAGEKLFF.

The rearrangement uses TRBV6-2 or TRBV6-3 and TRBJ2-3; TCRdb designates TRBD1, a call that cannot be tested without DNA. This CDR3 has 15 residues. The germline V gene encodes CDR1 MNHEY and CDR2 SVGEGT. CDR3 sequence: CASGRTGTGPDTQYF.

The chain carries TRBV7-3 and TRBJ2-6; TCRdb indicates TRBD1, and absent DNA this call remains unverified. This CDR3 is built from 19 residues. Per the germline V gene, CDR1 is SGHTA and CDR2 is FQGTGA. The chain's CDR3 is CASSLTAGGGLSGANVLTF.

The chain uses TRBV7-2 and TRBJ2-7; TCRdb calls TRBD1, which cannot be checked without DNA. Germline CDR1 SGHTA, CDR2 FQGNSA. The CDR3 totals 13 residues. This CDR3 reads CASSQRTGAQQYF. Drawing the rest from reference TRBV7-2 and TRBJ2-7, the complete variable domain is GAGVSQSPSNKVTEKGKDVELRCDPISGHTALYWYRQSLGQGLEFLIYFQGNSAPDKSGLPSDRFSAERTGGSVSTLTIQRTQQEDSAVYLCASSQRTGAQQYFGPGTRLTVT.